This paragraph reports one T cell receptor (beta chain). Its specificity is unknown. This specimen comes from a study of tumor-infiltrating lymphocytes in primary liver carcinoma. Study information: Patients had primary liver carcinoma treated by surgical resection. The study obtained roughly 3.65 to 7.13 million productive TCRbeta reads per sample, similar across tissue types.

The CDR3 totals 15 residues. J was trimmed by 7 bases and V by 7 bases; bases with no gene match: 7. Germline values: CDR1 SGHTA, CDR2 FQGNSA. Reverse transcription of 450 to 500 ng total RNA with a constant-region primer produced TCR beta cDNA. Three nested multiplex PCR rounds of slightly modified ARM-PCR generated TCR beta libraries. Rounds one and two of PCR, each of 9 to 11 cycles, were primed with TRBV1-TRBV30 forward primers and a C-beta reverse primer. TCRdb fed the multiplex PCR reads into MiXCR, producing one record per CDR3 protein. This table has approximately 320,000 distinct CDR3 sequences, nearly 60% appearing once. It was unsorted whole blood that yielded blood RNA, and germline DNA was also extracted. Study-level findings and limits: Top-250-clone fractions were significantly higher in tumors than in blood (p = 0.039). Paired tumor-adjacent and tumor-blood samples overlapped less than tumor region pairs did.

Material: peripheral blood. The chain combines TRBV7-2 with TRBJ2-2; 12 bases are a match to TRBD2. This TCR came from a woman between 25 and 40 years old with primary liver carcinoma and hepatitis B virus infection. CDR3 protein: CASTTGLAGSGELFF. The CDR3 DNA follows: TGTGCCAGCACGACCGGACTAGCGGGAAGCGGGGAGCTGTTTTTT. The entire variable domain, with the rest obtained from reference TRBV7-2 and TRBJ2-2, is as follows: GAGVSQSPSNKVTEKGKDVELRCDPISGHTALYWYRQSLGQGLEFLIYFQGNSAPDKSGLPSDRFSAERTGGSVSTLTIQRTQQEDSAVYLCASTTGLAGSGELFFGEGSRLTVL.